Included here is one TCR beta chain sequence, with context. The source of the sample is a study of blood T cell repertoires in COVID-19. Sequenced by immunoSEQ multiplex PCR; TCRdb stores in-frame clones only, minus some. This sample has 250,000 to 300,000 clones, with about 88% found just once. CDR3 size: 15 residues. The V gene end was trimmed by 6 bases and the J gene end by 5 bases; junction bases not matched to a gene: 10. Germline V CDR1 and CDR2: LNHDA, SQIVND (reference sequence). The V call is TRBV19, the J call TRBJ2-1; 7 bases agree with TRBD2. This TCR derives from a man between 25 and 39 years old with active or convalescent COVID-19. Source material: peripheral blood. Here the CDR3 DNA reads TGTGCCAGTAGCGACTCGGGACTACCCAACAATGAGCAGTTCTTC. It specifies CASSDSGLPNNEQFF.